The next 22 T cell receptor beta chains were all read from a single sample in a study of blood T cell repertoires in COVID-19. Clones were read by immunoSEQ multiplex PCR, and TCRdb kept only the in-frame ones, dropping some. The sample records 290,000 or so clones, roughly 85% being singletons. Input material: PBMCs or T cells enriched from blood (not recorded which). These receptors were taken from a man aged 40-50 years who had been exposed to COVID-19.

This clone was detected once. V is TRBV6-5 and J is TRBJ2-1, with 8 bases matching TRBD1. J lost 6 bases, V lost 7 bases, and 11 bases had no gene match. The CDR3 has 15 residues. CDR1 and CDR2 from the germline V gene are MNHEY and SVGAGI. CDR3 in DNA: TGTGCCAGCACCCCTAGCAGGGGGCTTTTCAATGAGCAGTTCTTC. Protein sequence: CASTPSRGLFNEQFF.

The chain employs TRBV25-1 and TRBJ1-2; D is possibly TRBD1 (6 bases). The V gene lost 7 bases and the J gene lost 14 bases, with 14 bases spanning the gap. The CDR3 has 10 amino acids. Per the germline V gene, CDR1 is MGHDK and CDR2 is SYGVNS. CDR3 DNA sequence: TGTGCCAGCAATGGGGGCTCTTTTACCTTC. Encoded protein: CASNGGSFTF.

The chain combines TRBV24-1 with TRBJ1-1; 7 positions match TRBD1. The V segment lost 5 bases and the J segment 6 bases; nucleotides outside the gene matches: 5. CDR3 length: 13 amino acids. Germline CDR1 is KGHDR and CDR2 is SFDVKD. CDR3 residues: CATSGDTGAEAFF. CDR3 DNA: TGTGCCACCAGTGGGGATACAGGGGCTGAAGCTTTCTTT.

The CDR3 nucleotides read TGTGCCAGCAGTTCGGGACAGCATTATGGCTACACCTTC. Translating gives CASSSGQHYGYTF. V gene TRBV28 combines with J gene TRBJ1-2; 7 positions agree with TRBD1. Per the germline V gene, CDR1 is MDHEN and CDR2 is SYDVKM. The CDR3 loop spans 13 amino acids. V dropped 4 bases and J dropped 5; count of bases not matched to a gene: 4.

This chain connects TRBV10-1 to TRBJ2-3; no reliable D call. The CDR3 sequence is 17 residues long. The V gene lost 8 bases and the J gene lost 8 bases, with 29 bases spanning the gap. Germline V gene data show CDR1 as WNHNN and CDR2 as SYGVQD (reference sequence). The CDR3 spells CASPSRLIDCWSGTQYF. As DNA, the CDR3 is TGCGCCAGCCCTAGTAGGCTAATCGACTGTTGGTCGGGTACGCAGTATTTT.

The V gene is TRBV6-5, the J gene TRBJ1-4; a possible D gene is TRBD1 (5 bases). V dropped 3 bases and J dropped 10 bases, with 15 bases sitting between them. CDR3 length: 14 amino acids. CDR1 and CDR2 from the germline V gene are MNHEY and SVGAGI. CDR3 DNA sequence: TGTGCCAGCAGTTATCAGGGCGGCGTCAGAAAACTGTTTTTT. This gives the protein CASSYQGGVRKLFF.

This clone turned up a few times. The chain employs TRBV1 and TRBJ2-3; the table's D call TRBD2 went unverified against the DNA. TRBV1 is a pseudogene locus. The CDR3 loop spans 14 amino acids. CDR3 region: CTSSQDSEGDTQYF. DNA for the CDR3: TGCACCAGCAGCCAAGATAGCGAAGGGGATACGCAGTATTTT.

This chain uses TRBV24-1 with TRBJ2-7, with TRBD1 matching over 9 bases. CDR3 size: 15 residues. CDR1 is KGHDR, CDR2 SFDVKD, per germline. V trimming: 2 bases; J trimming: 2 bases; junction bases outside the gene matches: 3. CDR3 in DNA: TGTGCCACCAGTGATTGGGGGACAGGGCCCTACGAGCAGTACTTC. Residues: CATSDWGTGPYEQYF.

This clone was observed a single time. The chain couples TRBV11-3 to TRBJ2-7, with D possibly TRBD2 on 5 matching bases. V lost 5 bases and J 0 bases, leaving 11 bases between the germline ends. Germline-derived CDR1 and CDR2 are SGHNT and YENEEA. This CDR3 contains 14 residues. CDR3 sequence reads: CASSATGSSYEQYF. The CDR3 nucleotides are TGTGCCAGCAGCGCAACGGGGAGCTCCTACGAGCAGTACTTC.

The chain recombines TRBV6-5 with TRBJ2-7; the match to TRBD2 covers 8 bases. The length of the CDR3 is 13 residues. Germline V gives CDR1 MNHEY, CDR2 SVGAGI. Trimming removed 7 bases from V and 3 bases from J; junction bases left unmatched: 5. CDR3 residues: CASTAGGNYEQYF. Written as DNA, the CDR3 is TGTGCCAGCACCGCGGGAGGCAACTACGAGCAGTACTTC.

V gene TRBV5-4 combines with J gene TRBJ2-1, with 9 bases lining up with TRBD2. After removal of 7 bases from V and 10 bases from J, the junction contained 6 bases not matched to a gene. This CDR3 spans 12 amino acids. Germline values: CDR1 SGHNT, CDR2 YYREEE (reference sequence). CDR3 coding DNA: TGTGCCAGCGGGGGCGGGGGGGCAGAGCAGTTCTTC. The encoded protein is CASGGGGAEQFF.

This rearrangement joins TRBV15 to TRBJ2-2, with TRBD2 matching over 9 bases. CDR3 length: 17 residues. The germline V gene has CDR1 LNHNV and CDR2 YYDKDF (reference sequence). V was clipped by 0 bases and J by 2 bases; unmatched bases: 4. The CDR3 region has the DNA TGTGCCACCAGCAGAGATGCTAGCGGGACCAACACCGGGGAGCTGTTTTTT. Its translation is CATSRDASGTNTGELFF.

The gene calls are TRBV5-1 and TRBJ2-5, with 12 bases identical to TRBD1. Trimming removed 3 bases from V and 5 bases from J; junction bases left unmatched: 5. The CDR3 contains 15 residues. CDR1 and CDR2 (germline): SGHRS, YFSETQ. The CDR3 region is CASSSLGQGAETQYF. CDR3 DNA sequence: TGCGCCAGCAGCTCACTGGGACAGGGGGCCGAGACCCAGTACTTC.

This clone has a handful of counts. The DNA of the CDR3 is TGTGCCAGCAGTGTACAGGGGTTTAGCACAGATACGCAGTATTTT. Its protein is CASSVQGFSTDTQYF. V gene TRBV2 combines with J gene TRBJ2-3; 7 bases agree with TRBD1. J was trimmed by 0 bases and V by 4 bases; bases with no gene match: 4. The CDR3 has 15 amino acids. Looked up from germline, CDR1 is SNHLY and CDR2 is FYNNEI.

Details on this clone: Other DNA sequences in the same sample also yield this CDR3. The chain uses TRBV5-1 and TRBJ1-1; no clear D gene. V was clipped by 0 bases and J by 1 base, with 4 bases between them. Germline values: CDR1 SGHRS, CDR2 YFSETQ. CDR3 length: 13 residues. The CDR3 protein is CASSLAENTEAFF. CDR3 sequence (DNA): TGCGCCAGCAGCTTGGCAGAGAACACTGAAGCTTTCTTT.

CDR3 in amino acids: CASSPGAFNSPLHF. The CDR3 nucleotides are TGTGCCAGCTCACCGGGAGCATTTAATTCACCCCTCCACTTT. The chain recombines TRBV18 with TRBJ1-6, with D unresolved. The V gene lost 3 bases and the J gene lost 6 bases, with 9 bases spanning the gap. Germline-derived CDR1 and CDR2 are KGHSH and LQKENI. There are 14 residues in the CDR3.

CDR3 sequence (DNA): TGTGCCAGCAGCCTCTACGAGCAGTACTTC. As protein: CASSLYEQYF. The chain combines TRBV5-8 with TRBJ2-7, with D unclear. CDR3 length: 10 residues. Trimming took off 4 bases at V and 3 bases at J, with 2 bases between the two ends. Per germline, CDR1 SGHTS and CDR2 YDEGEE.

The chain uses TRBV5-6 and TRBJ2-4, with D tentatively TRBD2 (5 bases). The CDR3 is 13 residues long. In germline, CDR1 is SGHDT, CDR2 YYEEEE. V was clipped by 2 bases and J by 3 bases, with 6 bases between them. CDR3 coding DNA: TGTGCCAGCAGCTTCCGGGGCAAAAACATTCAGTACTTC. Translated, it gives CASSFRGKNIQYF.

The chain is built from TRBV10-1 and TRBJ2-5, with 7 nucleotides matching TRBD2. The CDR3 contains 16 residues. Trimming cost V 6 bases and J 2 bases; bases outside gene matches: 12. Germline-derived CDR1 and CDR2 are WNHNN and SYGVQD (reference sequence). The CDR3 is CASSQRGSGKQETQYF. In nucleotides, the CDR3 is TGCGCCAGCAGCCAGCGGGGTTCGGGGAAGCAAGAGACCCAGTACTTC.

The chain couples TRBV7-8 to TRBJ1-5; 10 bases line up with TRBD1. The length of the CDR3 is 21 residues. Losses at the gene ends were 1 base for V and 0 bases for J; bases not matched to a gene: 15. Germline CDR1 and CDR2: SGHVS and FQNEAQ. This chain's CDR3 is CASSLGFVPIGTGDSNQPQHF. CDR3 nucleotides: TGTGCCAGCAGCTTAGGATTCGTGCCGATAGGGACAGGGGATAGCAATCAGCCCCAGCATTTT.

The genes are TRBV9 and TRBJ1-1; no clear D. V shed 7 bases and J shed 0 bases, with 7 bases lying between them. The CDR3 contains 12 residues. The germline V gene encodes CDR1 SGDLS and CDR2 YYNGEE. The chain's CDR3 is CASGTMNTEAFF. The CDR3 nucleotides read TGTGCCAGCGGCACCATGAACACTGAAGCTTTCTTT.

In its sample, this clone was seen a few times. The CDR3 DNA reads TGCGCCAGCAGCCGGGGGGTCGGGTTCGGCTATGGCTACACCTTC. Translation gives CASSRGVGFGYGYTF. The gene calls are TRBV5-1 and TRBJ1-2, with a tentative D call TRBD1 (5 bases). Germline V lookup: CDR1 SGHRS, CDR2 YFSETQ. The V gene lost 4 bases and the J gene lost 4 bases, with 17 bases spanning the gap. CDR3 length: 15 residues.